Following are 29 T cell receptor beta chains from one sample sequenced in a study of technical replicates of blood from several donors. Clones were sequenced by immunoSEQ multiplex PCR, and TCRdb holds only the in-frame ones, with some missing. The sample holds roughly 70,000 clones, roughly 93% seen once. Sequences were obtained from T cells isolated from PBMCs. Receptors originate from a human donor in good health.

This clone was seen a handful of times. This chain connects TRBV5-4 to TRBJ2-2; 10 nucleotides align to TRBD1. The J segment lost 5 bases and the V segment lost 2 bases, leaving 3 bases of the junction unmatched. The germline gives CDR1 SGHNT, CDR2 YYREEE (reference sequence). The CDR3 loop spans 15 amino acids. CDR3 in DNA: TGTGCCAGCAGCTTCGGACAGGGGGGGACCGGGGAGCTGTTTTTT. Its translation is CASSFGQGGTGELFF.

The rearrangement uses TRBV25-1 and TRBJ2-2; D ambiguous. The V end was cut by 0 bases, the J end by 4 bases, with 9 bases between. The CDR3 is made up of 15 amino acids. CDR1 is MGHDK and CDR2 is SYGVNS in the germline V gene. CDR3 in amino acids: CASSEYIAGTGELFF. The DNA of the CDR3 is TGTGCCAGCAGTGAATATATAGCCGGCACCGGGGAGCTGTTTTTT.

The V call is TRBV11-2, the J call TRBJ2-7, with 8 positions matching TRBD1. V lost 6 bases, J lost 6 bases, and 13 bases stayed unmatched. Germline CDR1 and CDR2: SGHAT and FQNNGV. There are 15 residues in the CDR3. In nucleotides, the CDR3 is TGTGCCAGCAGTTCCAGGGGGCGCACATTTGGCGAGCAGTACTTC. This codes for CASSSRGRTFGEQYF. Full variable domain (rest looked up from reference TRBV11-2 and TRBJ2-7): EAGVAQSPRYKIIEKRQSVAFWCNPISGHATLYWYQQILGQGPKLLIQFQNNGVVDDSQLPKDRFSAERLKGVDSTLKIQPAKLEDSAVYLCASSSRGRTFGEQYFGPGTRLTVT.

The genes are TRBV6-5 and TRBJ2-7; no definite D call. This CDR3 has 14 residues. The germline CDR1 and CDR2 sequences are MNHEY and SVGAGI. V was clipped by 2 bases and J by 1 base, with 9 bases between them. CDR3 protein: CASSYVWQSYEQYF. Here the CDR3 DNA reads TGTGCCAGCAGTTACGTTTGGCAGTCCTACGAGCAGTACTTC.

The chain employs TRBV14 and TRBJ1-1, with a tentative D call TRBD1 (5 bases). The CDR3 sequence is 14 residues long. The V end was cut by 2 bases, the J end by 1 base, with 8 bases between. Germline loops: CDR1 SGHDN, CDR2 FVKESK. CDR3 sequence: CASSQPGQNTEAFF. CDR3 nucleotides: TGTGCCAGCAGCCAACCAGGACAGAACACTGAAGCTTTCTTT.

The chain recombines TRBV4-1 with TRBJ1-2; possibly TRBD1 for D (6 bases). V was clipped by 4 bases and J by 1 base, with 22 bases between them. The CDR3 sequence is 18 residues long. Germline CDR1 and CDR2: MGHRA and YSYEKL. This CDR3 reads CASSPTGVRGGVNYGYTF. The CDR3 DNA reads TGCGCCAGCAGCCCCACTGGCGTCAGGGGAGGGGTTAACTATGGCTACACCTTC.

The chain recombines TRBV6-4 with TRBJ2-1; maybe TRBD2 (7 bases). The germline gives CDR1 MRHNA, CDR2 SNTAGT. This CDR3 has 15 amino acids. V was cut by 6 bases and J by 8 bases, with 20 bases left in between. As DNA, the CDR3 is TGTGCCAGCAGCAACCGGGGGGCTAGGTATGATGAGCAGTTCTTC. Amino acid sequence: CASSNRGARYDEQFF.

The rearrangement uses TRBV9 and TRBJ2-3; 7 nucleotides align to TRBD1. V was pared by 7 bases and J by 2 bases, with 7 bases of the junction left unmatched. This CDR3 contains 14 residues. Germline V gene sequence: CDR1 SGDLS, CDR2 YYNGEE. CDR3 loop: CASDRDGNTDTQYF. CDR3 bases: TGTGCCAGCGACAGGGATGGGAACACAGATACGCAGTATTTT.

V and J are TRBV4-1 and TRBJ1-2, with 11 bases matching TRBD1. The CDR3 has 15 amino acids. V lost 6 bases and J lost 8; bases outside the gene matches: 11. In germline, CDR1 is MGHRA, CDR2 YSYEKL. The DNA of the CDR3 is TGCGCCAGCAGACCTCCCGGACAGGGGGCTGGGGGCTACACCTTC. Residues: CASRPPGQGAGGYTF.

This rearrangement joins TRBV4-1 to TRBJ1-4; D is uncertain. Looked up from germline, CDR1 is MGHRA and CDR2 is YSYEKL. The V end lost 8 bases, the J end lost 7 bases, and 20 bases lay between the germline ends. The CDR3 consists of 15 residues. The CDR3 DNA sequence: TGCGCCAGCCCACAGCTCCAAGAGTGGCGTGAAAAACTGTTTTTT. This sequence encodes CASPQLQEWREKLFF.

The chain uses TRBV5-6 and TRBJ2-2, with 7 positions matching TRBD2. The CDR3 runs to 17 residues. Trimming cost V 4 bases and J 5 bases; bases outside gene matches: 14. From germline, CDR1 is SGHDT and CDR2 YYEEEE. CDR3 residues: CASSLISGFFGTGELFF. The CDR3 nucleotides read TGTGCCAGCAGCCTTATTAGCGGGTTTTTTGGAACCGGGGAGCTGTTTTTT.

This clone showed up just once. The V call is TRBV7-9, the J call TRBJ1-2; D may be TRBD1 (5 bases). V was trimmed by 5 bases and J by 4 bases, leaving 11 bases between them. The CDR3 spans 13 residues. CDR1 and CDR2 from the germline V gene are SEHNR and FQNEAQ (reference sequence). In DNA form, the CDR3 reads TGTGCCAGCAGCCCGCCGGACACCTATGGCTACACCTTC. This encodes CASSPPDTYGYTF. The complete variable domain, with remaining parts taken from reference TRBV7-9 and TRBJ1-2, reads DTGVSQNPRHKITKRGQNVTFRCDPISEHNRLYWYRQTLGQGPEFLTYFQNEAQLEKSRLLSDRFSAERPKGSFSTLEIQRTEQGDSAMYLCASSPPDTYGYTFGSGTRLTVV.

The chain employs TRBV29-1 and TRBJ2-3; D is ambiguous. There are 12 residues in the CDR3. Per the germline V gene, CDR1 is SQVTM and CDR2 is ANQGSEA. The germline V and J ends were trimmed by 6 bases and 2 bases, with 9 bases remaining between them. The CDR3 DNA reads TGCAGCGTGGTCAGTGACACAGATACGCAGTATTTT. Residues: CSVVSDTDTQYF.

This chain joins TRBV6-5 and TRBJ1-1; a possible D gene is TRBD1 (6 bases). This CDR3 spans 13 amino acids. V lost 4 bases, J lost 0 bases, and 6 bases lay in between. CDR1 and CDR2 (germline): MNHEY, SVGAGI. The chain's CDR3 is CASSWDMNTEAFF. The CDR3 DNA is TGTGCCAGCAGTTGGGACATGAACACTGAAGCTTTCTTT.

CDR3 nucleotides: TGTGCCAGCAGTTCGTTTACTAACAATCAGCCCCAGCATTTT. This codes for CASSSFTNNQPQHF. The chain combines TRBV27 with TRBJ1-5; no clear D gene. The CDR3 covers 14 residues. Looked up from germline, CDR1 is MNHEY and CDR2 is SMNVEV (reference sequence). V was shortened by 4 bases and J by 3 bases, with 10 bases between the two germline ends.

This chain uses TRBV15 with TRBJ1-1, with unresolved D. Between the trimmed V and J ends, which lost 4 bases and 6 bases, there was a span of 6 bases. CDR3 size: 11 residues. The V gene's germline CDR1 is LNHNV and CDR2 YYDKDF (reference sequence). The CDR3 DNA follows: TGTGCCACCAGCACCTACGCTGAAGCTTTCTTT. It is translated as CATSTYAEAFF.

The chain carries TRBV4-2 and TRBJ1-2; D possibly corresponds to TRBD1 (5 bases). The germline V gene encodes CDR1 LGHNA and CDR2 YNFKEQ. CDR3 length equals 15 residues. V lost 1 base and J lost 7, with 16 bases in between. Here the CDR3 reads CASSQVNQGTSGYTF. The CDR3 nucleotides read TGTGCCAGCAGCCAAGTCAATCAGGGAACCTCTGGCTACACCTTC.

The rearrangement joins TRBV7-8 to TRBJ2-5; the D is unclear. The germline V gene encodes CDR1 SGHVS and CDR2 FQNEAQ. V was shortened by 4 bases and J by 3 bases, with 9 bases between the two germline ends. This CDR3 is 13 amino acids long. The CDR3 spells CASSSVEKETQYF. The CDR3 DNA sequence: TGTGCCAGCAGCTCGGTCGAAAAAGAGACCCAGTACTTC.

The chain links TRBV10-2 to TRBJ2-4; D perhaps matches TRBD1 (6 bases). CDR1 is WSHSY, CDR2 SAAADI, per germline. Trimming removed 6 bases from V and 8 bases from J, with 11 bases in between. CDR3 size: 12 residues. The DNA of the CDR3 is TGCGCCAGCAGCCTGGGGGCAGACATTCAGTACTTC. Translating gives CASSLGADIQYF.

V gene TRBV15 combines with J gene TRBJ1-4; 10 nucleotides line up with TRBD1. The junction had 2 bases not matched to a gene; V was cut back by 0 bases and J by 4 bases. Germline loops: CDR1 LNHNV, CDR2 YYDKDF (reference sequence). The CDR3 has 16 residues. The CDR3 DNA follows: TGTGCCACCAGCAGAGATGGGACAGGGGATAATGAAAAACTGTTTTTT. It yields the protein CATSRDGTGDNEKLFF.

This clone was found once. This chain links TRBV6-6 with TRBJ1-3; 10 bases fit TRBD1. The CDR3 runs 16 residues. J gave up 4 bases and V 0 bases, and 3 bases lay outside the gene matches. CDR1 is MNHNY, CDR2 SVGAGI, per germline (reference sequence). The CDR3 bases are TGTGCCAGCAGTTACTCGGGACAGGGGATAGGAAACACCATATATTTT. This sequence encodes CASSYSGQGIGNTIYF.

The rearrangement joins TRBV30 to TRBJ2-5; no clear D gene. The CDR3 sequence is 13 residues long. Germline CDR1 GTSNPN, CDR2 SVGIG (reference sequence). V lost 2 bases to trimming and J lost 5 bases, with 12 bases between them. The CDR3 loop reads CAWSFSVGETQYF. CDR3 nucleotides: TGTGCCTGGAGTTTTTCTGTCGGGGAGACCCAGTACTTC. The full variable domain, rest sourced from reference TRBV30 and TRBJ2-5, is SQTIHQWPATLVQPVGSPLSLECTVEGTSNPNLYWYRQAAGRGLQLLFYSVGIGQISSEVPQNLSASRPQDRQFILSSKKLLLSDSGFYLCAWSFSVGETQYFGPGTRLLVL.

The rearrangement joins TRBV27 to TRBJ1-4; 10 bases match TRBD1. Per germline, CDR1 MNHEY and CDR2 SMNVEV (reference sequence). The CDR3 runs to 14 residues. Unmatched junction bases numbered 3, after V lost 4 bases and J lost 7 bases. Written as DNA, the CDR3 is TGTGCCAGCAGTTCACGACAGGGGGCTGAAAAACTGTTTTTT. Protein product: CASSSRQGAEKLFF.

This clone is a singleton in its sample. J is TRBJ2-7 and V is TRBV27, with 9 bases that match TRBD1. Germline V gene data show CDR1 as MNHEY and CDR2 as SMNVEV (reference sequence). The CDR3 consists of 15 residues. The J segment lost 3 bases and the V segment lost 3 bases, leaving 6 bases of the junction unmatched. This CDR3 reads CASSFYGQGNYEQYF. The CDR3 nucleotides are TGTGCCAGCAGTTTTTACGGACAGGGGAACTACGAGCAGTACTTC.

This chain links TRBV13 with TRBJ2-2; the match to TRBD2 covers 7 bases. The CDR3 has 15 amino acids. J lost 5 bases, V lost 5 bases, and 8 bases had no gene match. The germline V gene has CDR1 PRHDT and CDR2 FYEKMQ (reference sequence). DNA of the CDR3: TGTGCCAGCAGCCCCGGGCAGGGAGGGACCGGGGAGCTGTTTTTT. Protein sequence: CASSPGQGGTGELFF.

The chain carries TRBV4-1 and TRBJ2-7; D may be TRBD2 (6 bases). Trimming removed 3 bases from V and 2 bases from J, with 14 bases in between. This CDR3 is 15 amino acids long. Germline values: CDR1 MGHRA, CDR2 YSYEKL. DNA for the CDR3: TGCGCCAGCAGCCACAAGGGACTCGGAGCCTACGAGCAGTACTTC. Translating gives CASSHKGLGAYEQYF.

This clone was recorded only once. The chain combines TRBV11-3 with TRBJ2-2, with 7 bases matching TRBD1. J lost 0 bases, V lost 5 bases, and 3 bases had no gene match. The germline V gene encodes CDR1 SGHNT and CDR2 YENEEA. This CDR3 is 15 amino acids long. DNA for the CDR3: TGTGCCAGCAGCGAACAGGGGTCGAACACCGGGGAGCTGTTTTTT. This codes for CASSEQGSNTGELFF.

J is TRBJ2-5 and V is TRBV19; no clear D gene. The length of the CDR3 is 13 residues. CDR1 and CDR2 from the germline V gene are LNHDA and SQIVND (reference sequence). V lost 5 bases, J lost 5 bases, and 12 bases lay in between. The CDR3 is CASSPTERETQYF. The CDR3, as DNA: TGTGCCAGTAGTCCGACGGAGAGGGAGACCCAGTACTTC.

Only a few counts were recorded for this clone. In nucleotides, the CDR3 is TGTGCCAGTAGTGGAATCACTAGCGGGTCGCCTTCGGGCGAGCAGTACTTC. Translating it yields CASSGITSGSPSGEQYF. The rearrangement joins TRBV19 to TRBJ2-7; 9 bases are shared with TRBD2. V trimming: 5 bases; J trimming: 6 bases; junction bases outside the gene matches: 17. The CDR3 extends over 17 amino acids. The germline V gene encodes CDR1 LNHDA and CDR2 SQIVND (reference sequence).